Listed below are T cell receptor beta chains from one sample, sequenced in a study of CD8 T cells in ankylosing spondylitis. One entry per CDR3 protein, called by TCRdb with MiXCR from the 5' RACE reads. The sample has 220,000 or so distinct CDR3 sequences, about 17% seen once. Specimen: blood, either unsorted or a sorted T cell fraction (not recorded which). The source is a male donor with ankylosing spondylitis. Both conserved end residues are part of each CDR3. D genes are given only for firm matches. Some rows have no size entry. The others give once, few or many, or a class for an expanded clone.

j_call v_call clone_size d_call cdr3_aa cdr3_nt
TRBJ2-3 TRBV7-9 few TRBD2 CASSSLAGGTLDTQYF TGTGCCAGCAGCTCCCTAGCGGGAGGGACTTTAGATACGCAGTATTTT
TRBJ2-5 TRBV7-9 few TRBD1 CASSKSGTGLIETQYF TGTGCCAGCAGCAAATCCGGGACAGGTTTGATTGAGACCCAGTACTTC
TRBJ2-7 TRBV6-1 NA NA CASSGDSSSYEQYF TGTGCCAGCAGTGGCGACTCAAGCTCCTACGAGCAGTACTTC
TRBJ2-7 TRBV10-2 NA TRBD1 CASSELGQAENEQYF TGCGCCAGCAGTGAACTGGGACAGGCAGAAAACGAGCAGTACTTC
TRBJ2-1 TRBV6-2/TRBV6-3 NA NA CASSYQQWEQFF TGTGCCAGCAGTTACCAACAGTGGGAGCAGTTCTTC
TRBJ2-5 TRBV5-1 NA NA CASSLQGQETQYF TGCGCCAGCAGCTTGCAGGGGCAAGAGACCCAGTACTTC
TRBJ1-1 TRBV6-2/TRBV6-3 few NA CASSPQGFGNTEAFF TGTGCCAGCAGCCCCCAGGGGTTTGGGAACACTGAAGCTTTCTTT
TRBJ2-2 TRBV9 few NA CASSPTAGELFF TGTGCCAGCAGCCCCACCGCCGGGGAGCTGTTTTTT
TRBJ2-5 TRBV14 NA NA CASSPRTEWETQYF TGTGCCAGCAGCCCAAGGACAGAATGGGAGACCCAGTACTTC
TRBJ1-1 TRBV7-9 NA NA CASSFSDSMNTEAFF TGTGCCAGCAGCTTTTCGGACAGTATGAACACTGAAGCTTTCTTT
TRBJ2-1 TRBV30 NA NA CAWSLGQGPYNEQFF TGTGCCTGGAGTTTAGGGCAGGGACCATACAATGAGCAGTTCTTC
TRBJ2-2 TRBV9 NA NA CASSEGGATNTGELFF TGTGCCAGCAGCGAGGGGGGGGCGACGAACACCGGGGAGCTGTTTTTT
TRBJ2-1 TRBV5-1 NA NA CASSPWRRDEQFF TGCGCCAGCAGCCCCTGGCGGCGGGATGAGCAGTTCTTC
TRBJ1-1 TRBV3-1 NA NA CASSQTSNTEAFF TGTGCCAGCAGCCAAACTTCCAACACTGAAGCTTTCTTT
TRBJ1-2 TRBV6-1 NA NA CASSDAIYGYTF TGTGCCAGCAGTGATGCTATTTATGGCTACACCTTC
TRBJ2-1 TRBV19 few NA CAVGTYNEQFF TGTGCCGTTGGAACTTACAATGAGCAGTTCTTC
TRBJ2-1 TRBV27 NA NA CASYGVGGERANEQFF TGTGCCTCCTATGGTGTCGGTGGGGAGCGGGCGAATGAGCAGTTCTTC
TRBJ2-7 TRBV6-2/TRBV6-3 NA NA CASSPTRSTYEQYF TGTGCCAGCAGTCCGACAAGGTCAACCTACGAGCAGTACTTC
TRBJ1-1 TRBV7-8 many NA CASSVGDTEAFF TGTGCCAGCAGCGTCGGGGACACTGAAGCTTTCTTT
TRBJ1-1 TRBV7-9 few NA CASSAGTEAFF TGTGCCAGCAGCGCCGGAACTGAAGCTTTCTTT
TRBJ2-7 TRBV18 many NA CASSPDTSYEQYF TGTGCCAGCTCTCCAGACACGTCCTACGAGCAGTACTTC
TRBJ1-6 TRBV18 NA TRBD1 CASSLDRVQSPLHF TGTGCCAGCTCACTTGACAGGGTACAATCACCCCTCCACTTT